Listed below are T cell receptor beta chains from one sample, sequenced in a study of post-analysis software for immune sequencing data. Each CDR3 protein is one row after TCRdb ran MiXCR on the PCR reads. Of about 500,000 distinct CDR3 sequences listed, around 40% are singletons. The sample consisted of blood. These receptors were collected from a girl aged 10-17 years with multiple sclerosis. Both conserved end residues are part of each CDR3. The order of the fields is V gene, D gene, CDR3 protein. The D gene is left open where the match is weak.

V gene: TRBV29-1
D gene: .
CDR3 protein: CSVARGNTYNEQFF

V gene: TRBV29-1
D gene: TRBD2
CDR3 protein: CSVVGLVTYEQYF

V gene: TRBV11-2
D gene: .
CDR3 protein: CASRTGTEQFF

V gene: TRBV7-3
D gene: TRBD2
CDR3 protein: CASSLSPSGMETQYF

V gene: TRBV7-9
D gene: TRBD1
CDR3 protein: CASSPWTGVKRYGYTF

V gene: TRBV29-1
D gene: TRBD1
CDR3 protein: CSVTDRDGEKLFF

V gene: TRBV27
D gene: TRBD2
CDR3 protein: CASSSSGRSPEQYF

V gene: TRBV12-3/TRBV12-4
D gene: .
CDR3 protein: CATGSAGETQYF

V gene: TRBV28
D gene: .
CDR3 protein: CASNGSGYGYTF

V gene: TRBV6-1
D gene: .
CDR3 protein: CASSEQADYGYTF

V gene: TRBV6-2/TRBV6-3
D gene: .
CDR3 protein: CVSSYSMDSGETQYF

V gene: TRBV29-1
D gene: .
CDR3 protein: CSVEDSQETQYF

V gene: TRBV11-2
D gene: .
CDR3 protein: CASSIHQEGYEQYF

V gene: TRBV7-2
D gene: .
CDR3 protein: CASSYIRRYEQYF

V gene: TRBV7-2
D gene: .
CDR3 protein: CASSFTGEDEQFF

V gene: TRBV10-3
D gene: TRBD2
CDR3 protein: CAISITSGSYEQYF

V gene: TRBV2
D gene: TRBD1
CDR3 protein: CASSEVRDRTYEQYF

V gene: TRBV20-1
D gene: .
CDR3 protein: CSDRDWRDSYEQYF

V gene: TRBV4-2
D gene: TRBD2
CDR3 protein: CASSQGPKAGGIKAYNEQFF

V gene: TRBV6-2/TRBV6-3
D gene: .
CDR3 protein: CASSQDRPYEQYF

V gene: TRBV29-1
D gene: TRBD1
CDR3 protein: CSVAQGDGYTF

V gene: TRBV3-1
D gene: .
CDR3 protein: CASSQDGRTPGANVLTF

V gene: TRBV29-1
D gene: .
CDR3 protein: CSGGGFSNYGYTF

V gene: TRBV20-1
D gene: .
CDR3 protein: CSASITSYNEQFF

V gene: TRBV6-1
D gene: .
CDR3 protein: CASRGTGGPSYEQYF

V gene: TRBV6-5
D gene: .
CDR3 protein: CASTSAGANVLTF

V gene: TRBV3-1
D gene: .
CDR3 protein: CASSRTPNTEAFF

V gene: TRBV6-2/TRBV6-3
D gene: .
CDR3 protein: CASSPRRYSNQPQHF

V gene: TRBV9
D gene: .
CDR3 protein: CASSVVAGVNEQFF

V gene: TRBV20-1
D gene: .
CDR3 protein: CSARDSGAGGNEQFF

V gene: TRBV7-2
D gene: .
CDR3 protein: CASSPILQGSYEQYF

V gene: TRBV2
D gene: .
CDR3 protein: CASSDSFHEQYF

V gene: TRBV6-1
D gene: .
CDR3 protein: CASSESTARNQPQHF

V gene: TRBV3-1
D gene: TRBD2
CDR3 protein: CASSQDIQGAYTTSGSVDPYEQYF

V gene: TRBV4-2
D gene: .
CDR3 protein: CASSQERLDTQYF

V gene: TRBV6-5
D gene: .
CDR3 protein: CASSLGGWGTDTQYF

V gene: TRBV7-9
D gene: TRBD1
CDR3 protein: CASSPRTGLHTEAFF

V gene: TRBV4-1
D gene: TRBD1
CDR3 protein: CASSQFDRGGNQETQYF

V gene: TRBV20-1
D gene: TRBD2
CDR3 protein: CSATRTSGVIEQFF

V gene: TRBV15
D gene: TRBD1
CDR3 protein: CATSGTGQETQYF

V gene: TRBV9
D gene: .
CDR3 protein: CASSPSHGTSYNEQFF

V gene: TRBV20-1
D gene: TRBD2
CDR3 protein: CSADWAPTSVQSGDTQYF

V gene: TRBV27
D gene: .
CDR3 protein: CASSLSTKNIQYF

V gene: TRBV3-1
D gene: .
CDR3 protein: CASSQSDSSSGYTF

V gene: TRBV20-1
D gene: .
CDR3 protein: CSARFSSYEQYF

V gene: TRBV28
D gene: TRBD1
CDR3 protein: CASSLGGTGGRGYTF

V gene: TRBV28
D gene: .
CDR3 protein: CASSSGSQGQYF